These 10 T cell receptor beta chains were all obtained from the same sample, sequenced in a study of response to subunit inactivated influenza vaccine. TCRdb re-analysed the RT-PCR reads in MiXCR, keeping a single row per CDR3 protein. This table holds over 650,000 distinct CDR3 sequences, approximately 18% found once. The starting material was PBMCs from blood, obtained roughly 5 days after vaccination. The receptor set was obtained from a man aged 45-60 years who received an inactivated influenza vaccine.

This clonotype was found a few times. Here the CDR3 reads CASTPGETLLYSPLHF. The CDR3 nucleotides are TGTGCCAGCACTCCGGGGGAGACACTACTTTATTCACCCCTCCACTTT. The gene calls are TRBV6-2 or TRBV6-3 and TRBJ1-6; TRBD1 is a possible D gene (5 bases). This CDR3 has 16 residues. V was shortened by 7 bases and J by 8 bases, with 21 bases between the two germline ends. Germline CDR1 is MNHEY and CDR2 is SVGEGT.

This chain connects TRBV10-3 to TRBJ1-1; the match to TRBD1 covers 8 bases. The CDR3 length is 13 residues. CDR1 ENHRY and CDR2 SYGVKD come from the germline V gene. V lost 7 bases and J lost 5; bases outside the gene matches: 6. The CDR3 reads CAITSGQGTEAFF. CDR3 sequence (DNA): TGTGCCATCACCTCTGGACAGGGTACTGAAGCTTTCTTT.

There are a few counts of this clonotype. This chain uses TRBV6-1 with TRBJ2-1, with TRBD2 identical over 7 bases. Germline CDR1 MNHNS, CDR2 SASEGT. This CDR3 region has 14 residues. With V trimmed by 6 bases and J by 4 bases, 6 bases remained unmatched. The CDR3 sequence is CASSPPAGYNEQFF. The CDR3 DNA reads as TGTGCCAGCAGCCCCCCAGCGGGGTACAATGAGCAGTTCTTC.

This clonotype has more than one count but fewer than ten. V and J are TRBV6-2 or TRBV6-3 and TRBJ2-7; tentative D call: TRBD1 (5 bases). Germline V gene lookup returns CDR1 MNHEY and CDR2 SVGEGT. The CDR3 extends over 12 amino acids. V lost 6 bases, J lost 7 bases, and 13 bases lay in between. CDR3 nucleotide sequence: TGTGCCAGCAGCGTCAGGGAATCGGAGCAGTACTTC. This encodes CASSVRESEQYF.

V and J are TRBV11-2 and TRBJ2-4; TRBD2 aligns across 9 bases. V gave up 6 bases and J gave up 1 base; unmatched junction bases: 4. The CDR3 contains 15 residues. Germline assignment: CDR1 SGHAT and CDR2 FQNNGV. The CDR3 DNA sequence: TGTGCCAGCAGAAGACTAGCGGCTGCCAAAAACATTCAGTACTTC. This translates into CASRRLAAAKNIQYF.

V and J are TRBV20-1 and TRBJ2-5; perhaps TRBD2 as D (6 bases). Trimming shortened V by 6 bases and J by 12 bases, and 14 bases separated the two germline ends. The CDR3 contains 10 residues. Germline-derived CDR1 and CDR2 are DFQATT and SNEGSKA (reference sequence). CDR3 nucleotides: TGCAGTGCGCTAAGCGGGCTAAAGTACTTC. Its translation is CSALSGLKYF.

The table lists this clonotype with a few counts. V usage is TRBV7-9 and J usage is TRBJ1-4, with TRBD1 identical over 7 bases. The CDR3 runs to 14 residues. The V gene end was trimmed by 5 bases and the J gene end by 7 bases; junction bases not matched to a gene: 7. CDR1 and CDR2 from the germline V gene are SEHNR and FQNEAQ (reference sequence). CDR3 coding DNA: TGTGCCAGCAGCCCACGACAGGGATTTGAAAAACTGTTTTTT. It is translated as CASSPRQGFEKLFF.

This chain uses TRBV20-1 with TRBJ2-5; TRBD1 might be the D (6 bases). Between the trimmed V and J ends, which lost 0 bases and 5 bases, there was a span of 16 bases. Germline V gene lookup returns CDR1 DFQATT and CDR2 SNEGSKA (reference sequence). CDR3 length equals 15 residues. The CDR3 region has the DNA TGCAGTGCTAGAGATCTTCAGGGGCTGGAGGAGACCCAGTACTTC. It encodes CSARDLQGLEETQYF.

This clonotype was seen more than once but under ten times. The chain uses TRBV5-6 and TRBJ2-7, with a weak D call TRBD1 (6 bases). Trimming removed 4 bases at V and 4 bases at J, with 24 bases between. The CDR3 length is 17 residues. CDR1 SGHDT and CDR2 YYEEEE come from the germline V gene. CDR3 sequence reads: CASSGADRAYVGYEQYF. CDR3 nucleotide sequence: TGTGCCAGCAGCGGGGCGGACAGAGCTTATGTTGGTTACGAGCAGTACTTC. Drawing the rest from reference TRBV5-6 and TRBJ2-7, the complete variable domain is DAGVTQSPTHLIKTRGQQVTLRCSPKSGHDTVSWYQQALGQGPQFIFQYYEEEERQRGNFPDRFSGHQFPNYSSELNVNALLLGDSALYLCASSGADRAYVGYEQYFGPGTRLTVT.

In its sample, this clonotype was seen a few times. The junction does not match germline at one end; this may be a read error. The chain couples TRBV5-5 to TRBJ2-7; possibly TRBD1 for D (6 bases). The germline V gene has CDR1 SGHKS and CDR2 YYEKEE (reference sequence). The CDR3 sequence is 12 residues long. CDR3 in DNA: TGTGCCAGCAGCTTACAGGGTTACGCGCAGTACTTC. Translating gives CASSLQGYAQYF.